This T cell receptor (beta chain) was sequenced in a study of blood T cell repertoires in COVID-19. Looking at the study overall: PBMCs, B-cell-depleted T cells, or T cells were the source of the cDNA or gDNA that made up the material.

Per the study methods: How many nucleated cells were present was estimated from reference gene primer amplification. Measured with immunoSEQ multiplex PCR; TCRdb has only the in-frame clones, and not every one. Clone size and V and J calls were adopted from that table, with D and trimming inferred from the DNA. This table has 55,000 to 65,000 clones, approximately 75% appearing once. Trimming at V came to 11 bases and at J to 3 bases, leaving 13 bases not matched to a gene. The CDR3 contains 15 residues. The germline CDR1 and CDR2 sequences are MNHEY and SVGAGI. The sample taken for sequencing was peripheral blood. This TCR was recovered from a man in his 60s with COVID-19, enrolled during active disease. J is TRBJ2-7 and V is TRBV6-5; TRBD1 aligns across 10 bases. CDR3: CAASPTDRGDYEQYF. Written as DNA, the CDR3 is TGTGCCGCCTCCCCCACGGACAGGGGGGACTACGAGCAGTACTTC.